Listed here is a single T cell receptor (beta chain). Study members were between about 18 and 89 years old and lived in around 24 US regions. Cohort allocation depended upon clinical history that participants reported. Measured with immunoSEQ multiplex PCR; TCRdb has only the in-frame clones, and not every one. This sample carries 180,000 or so clones, around 82% of them seen once, and the ten largest clones take 6% to 8%. This specimen belongs to a study of blood T cell repertoires in COVID-19. Turning to the study itself: Both acute and convalescent COVID-19 samples were obtained from the United States, Italy and Spain. Sources were T cells, B-cell-depleted T cells, or PBMCs; the material itself was cDNA or gDNA.

The CDR3 sequence is 13 residues long. With 7 bases clipped from V and 3 bases from J, the junction kept 3 bases outside the gene matches. Germline V gene sequence: CDR1 SGHRS, CDR2 YFSETQ. This receptor was identified in a man aged 40-55 years who had recovered from COVID-19. Sequences were obtained from PBMCs or T cells enriched from blood (not recorded which). The chain carries TRBV5-1 and TRBJ1-3; 8 bases align to TRBD1. The CDR3 DNA reads as TGCGCCAGCGGACAGGGCTTTGGAAACACCATATATTTT. Its translation is CASGQGFGNTIYF.